Below are 14 T cell receptor beta chains sequenced from a single sample in a study of early T cells in non-severe SARS-CoV-2 infection. TCRdb reprocessed the 5' RACE reads via MiXCR and lists one record per CDR3 protein. The top ten clones hold over 1.3% of a sample with 60,000 or so distinct CDR3 sequences, around 13% of them seen once. This material consisted of whole blood, taken at baseline. These TCRs come from an adult who was a healthcare worker with PCR-confirmed SARS-CoV-2 infection or an uninfected control (not recorded which).

The chain employs TRBV6-1 and TRBJ1-1; D is unclear. Trimming stripped 2 bases from V and 12 bases from J, with 16 bases between. The CDR3 totals 13 residues. Germline CDR1 is MNHNS and CDR2 is SASEGT. The chain's CDR3 is CASSEREGSRTFF. The CDR3 nucleotides read TGTGCCAGCAGTGAACGAGAGGGAAGTAGGACTTTCTTT.

By sample fraction, this clonotype is medium-sized. At one of its ends the junction is not consistent with the germline gene, which may arise from a read error. CDR3 residues: CASGDGTAVGANVLTF. The DNA for the CDR3 is TGTGCCAGCGGTGACGGGACCGCGGTTGGGGCCAACGTCCTGACTTTC. The chain combines TRBV2 with TRBJ2-6; D assignment may be TRBD1 or TRBD2 (5 bases each). The CDR3 is made up of 16 amino acids. Looked up from germline, CDR1 is SNHLY and CDR2 is FYNNEI.

This clonotype has at least ten counts. This rearrangement joins TRBV6-5 to TRBJ2-7, with 10 positions matching TRBD2. Germline V lookup: CDR1 MNHEY, CDR2 SVGAGI. The CDR3 consists of 14 residues. V shed 5 bases and J 7 bases; nucleotides not matched to a gene: 8. Here the CDR3 DNA reads TGTGCCAGCAGTGATAGCGGGGGGTCTTATGAGCAGTACTTC. This gives the protein CASSDSGGSYEQYF.

This clonotype was seen ten or more times. V usage is TRBV5-5 and J usage is TRBJ2-2, with 7 bases that match TRBD2. V lost 4 bases, J lost 0 bases, and 12 bases stayed unmatched. CDR3 length: 18 amino acids. Germline CDR1 is SGHKS and CDR2 is YYEKEE (reference sequence). The CDR3: CASSLLRLRGANTGELFF. The CDR3 DNA reads as TGTGCCAGCAGCCTCCTCCGCTTACGGGGGGCGAACACCGGGGAGCTGTTTTTT.

The chain combines TRBV14 with TRBJ1-1, with TRBD1 matching over 8 bases. Per the germline V gene, CDR1 is SGHDN and CDR2 is FVKESK. V lost 2 bases, J lost 4 bases, and 12 bases stayed unmatched. The CDR3 covers 17 residues. CDR3 in amino acids: CASSQLQGTGRGTEAFF. The CDR3, as DNA: TGTGCCAGCAGCCAACTCCAAGGGACAGGTCGCGGCACTGAAGCTTTCTTT.

This clonotype was seen more than once but under ten times. The CDR3 nucleotides are TGTGCCAGCAGTGGAAACAGCTACGAGCAGTACTTC. It encodes CASSGNSYEQYF. The chain combines TRBV6-1 with TRBJ2-7; D gene uncertain. Between the trimmed V and J ends, which lost 4 bases and 3 bases, there was a span of 7 bases. CDR1 MNHNS and CDR2 SASEGT come from the germline V gene. The CDR3 sequence is 12 residues long.

This clonotype was observed at least ten times. The V gene is TRBV6-5, the J gene TRBJ2-1; TRBD2 matches 15 bases. This CDR3 is built from 15 residues. Germline V lookup: CDR1 MNHEY, CDR2 SVGAGI. V trimming: 7 bases; J trimming: 9 bases; junction bases outside the gene matches: 7. CDR3 DNA: TGTGCCAGCAAGATGAGGACTAGCGGGAGGGGTGAGCAGTTCTTC. This sequence encodes CASKMRTSGRGEQFF.

This chain's CDR3 is CSAKGQGNTEAFF. The CDR3 DNA reads TGCAGTGCAAAGGGACAGGGGAATACTGAAGCTTTCTTT. The chain joins TRBV20-1 to TRBJ1-1; 10 bases map to TRBD1. The CDR3 spans 13 residues. CDR1 DFQATT and CDR2 SNEGSKA come from the germline V gene (reference sequence). Losses at the gene ends were 6 bases for V and 5 bases for J; bases not matched to a gene: 6.

The V gene is TRBV5-4, the J gene TRBJ2-5, with D maybe TRBD1 (6 bases). The CDR3 totals 15 residues. V lost 3 bases to trimming and J lost 5 bases, with 17 bases between them. CDR1 is SGHNT, CDR2 YYREEE, per germline (reference sequence). DNA of the CDR3: TGTGCCAGCAGCTCGGGACACCCTCTGGGTGAGACCCAGTACTTC. Residues: CASSSGHPLGETQYF.

This clonotype was seen more than once but under ten times. The genes are TRBV5-1 and TRBJ2-1; 9 nucleotides agree with TRBD2. J was trimmed by 7 bases and V by 3 bases; bases with no gene match: 5. The CDR3 length is 14 residues. Germline V gene lookup returns CDR1 SGHRS and CDR2 YFSETQ. DNA of the CDR3: TGCGCCAGCAGCTGGCTAGCGGGACCGAATGAGCAGTTCTTC. This codes for CASSWLAGPNEQFF.

The genes are TRBV19 and TRBJ2-3; 7 bases line up with TRBD2. CDR1 is LNHDA, CDR2 SQIVND, per germline (reference sequence). The CDR3 length is 13 residues. V lost 1 base, J lost 6 bases, and 1 base stayed unmatched. CDR3 DNA: TGTGCCAGTAGTATAGCGGGGGGTGATACGCAGTATTTT. Its protein product is CASSIAGGDTQYF.

This clonotype came up a few times. The chain is built from TRBV19 and TRBJ1-1; the D is unclear. This CDR3 is built from 17 residues. Trimming shortened V by 2 bases and J by 0 bases, and 16 bases separated the two germline ends. The germline V gene has CDR1 LNHDA and CDR2 SQIVND (reference sequence). CDR3 in amino acids: CASSITPVGRMNTEAFF. The CDR3 region has the DNA TGTGCCAGTAGTATAACTCCAGTGGGCCGAATGAACACTGAAGCTTTCTTT.

This clonotype was detected many times. The chain combines TRBV7-8 with TRBJ2-7, with 8 bases fitting TRBD2. The J segment lost 11 bases and the V segment lost 5 bases, leaving 11 bases of the junction unmatched. Per the germline V gene, CDR1 is SGHVS and CDR2 is FQNEAQ. The CDR3 is made up of 13 amino acids. The CDR3 loop is CASSPGGGAMKYF. The CDR3 bases are TGTGCCAGCAGCCCGGGGGGGGGTGCCATGAAGTACTTC.

V gene TRBV12-3 or TRBV12-4 combines with J gene TRBJ1-1; D might be TRBD1 (6 bases). V lost 8 bases and J lost 4, with 11 bases in between. CDR3 length equals 12 residues. The CDR3 region is CASGDKLTEAFF. CDR3 sequence (DNA): TGTGCCAGCGGGGACAAACTCACTGAAGCTTTCTTT.